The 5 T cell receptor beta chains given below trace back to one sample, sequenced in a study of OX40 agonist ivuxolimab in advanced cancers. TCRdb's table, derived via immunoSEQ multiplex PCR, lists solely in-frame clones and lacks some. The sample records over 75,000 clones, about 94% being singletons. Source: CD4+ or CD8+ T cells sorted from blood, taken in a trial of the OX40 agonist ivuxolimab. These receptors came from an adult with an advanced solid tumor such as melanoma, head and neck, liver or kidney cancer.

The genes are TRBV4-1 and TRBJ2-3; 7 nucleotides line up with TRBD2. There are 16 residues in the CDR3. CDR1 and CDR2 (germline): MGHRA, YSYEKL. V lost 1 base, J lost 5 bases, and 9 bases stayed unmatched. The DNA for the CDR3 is TGCGCCAGCAGCCAAGGAAGCAGCGGGACCGGAGATACGCAGTATTTT. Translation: CASSQGSSGTGDTQYF.

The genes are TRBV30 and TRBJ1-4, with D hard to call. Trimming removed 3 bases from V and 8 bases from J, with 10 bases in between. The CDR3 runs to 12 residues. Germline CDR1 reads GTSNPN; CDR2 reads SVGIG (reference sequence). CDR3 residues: CAWRDVGEKLFF. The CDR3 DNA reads TGTGCCTGGAGGGACGTCGGCGAAAAACTGTTTTTT. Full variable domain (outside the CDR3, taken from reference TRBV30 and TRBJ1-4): SQTIHQWPATLVQPVGSPLSLECTVEGTSNPNLYWYRQAAGRGLQLLFYSVGIGQISSEVPQNLSASRPQDRQFILSSKKLLLSDSGFYLCAWRDVGEKLFFGSGTQLSVL.

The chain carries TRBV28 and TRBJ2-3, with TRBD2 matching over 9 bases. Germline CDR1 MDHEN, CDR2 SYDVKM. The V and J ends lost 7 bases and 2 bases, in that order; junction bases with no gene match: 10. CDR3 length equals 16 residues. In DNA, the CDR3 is TGTGCCAGCAACTCTATGACTAGCGGACCCACAGATACGCAGTATTTT. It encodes CASNSMTSGPTDTQYF.

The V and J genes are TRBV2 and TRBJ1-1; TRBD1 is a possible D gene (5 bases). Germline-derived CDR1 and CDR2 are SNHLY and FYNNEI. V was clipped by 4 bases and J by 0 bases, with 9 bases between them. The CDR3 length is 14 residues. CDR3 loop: CASSAQGLNTEAFF. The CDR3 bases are TGTGCCAGCAGTGCGCAGGGTCTGAACACTGAAGCTTTCTTT. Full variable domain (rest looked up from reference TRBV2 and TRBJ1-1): EPEVTQTPSHQVTQMGQEVILRCVPISNHLYFYWYRQILGQKVEFLVSFYNNEISEKSEIFDDQFSVERPDGSNFTLKIRSTKLEDSAMYFCASSAQGLNTEAFFGQGTRLTVV.

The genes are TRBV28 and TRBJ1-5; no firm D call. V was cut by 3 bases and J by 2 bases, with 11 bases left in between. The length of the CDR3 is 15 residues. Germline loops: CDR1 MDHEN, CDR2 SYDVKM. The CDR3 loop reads CASSFLGGGNQPQHF. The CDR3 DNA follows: TGTGCCAGCAGTTTTTTGGGCGGGGGCAATCAGCCCCAGCATTTT.